The rows below give T cell receptor beta chains drawn from one sample of a study of cytomegalovirus exposure and HLA in healthy donors. TCRdb's table, derived via immunoSEQ multiplex PCR, lists solely in-frame clones and lacks some. The table shows some 170,000 clones, with just under 90% occurring only once. Specimen: PBMCs. Every receptor here comes from a man aged 18-30 years in good health and CMV-seropositive. Both conserved end residues are part of each CDR3. The D gene is left open where the match is weak. Size values are once, few and many counts, or a class for expanded clones, and some rows have none.

>TRBV9|TRBJ2-2|.|TRBD1
TGTGCCAGCAGACGACAGGGGGCGGACACCGGGGAGCTGTTTTTT
CASRRQGADTGELFF
>TRBV4-1|TRBJ2-7|.|TRBD2
TGCGCCAGCAGCCAGGGACTAGCGGTATACTACGAGCAGTACTTC
CASSQGLAVYYEQYF
>TRBV4-2|TRBJ2-3|.|.
TGTGCCAGCAGCCAAGATGAAGCGGTTAACACAGATACGCAGTATTTT
CASSQDEAVNTDTQYF
>TRBV18|TRBJ2-2|.|TRBD2
TGTGCCAGCTCACCACCGATGGGTCAAGTATCGGGAGGGACCGGGGAGCTGTTTTTT
CASSPPMGQVSGGTGELFF
>TRBV2|TRBJ1-2|few|.
TGTGCCAGCAGGGGGCAGGGTGGAGGCTACACCTTC
CASRGQGGGYTF
>TRBV6-1|TRBJ2-6|.|.
TGTGCCAGCAGTGACACAGGCTCTGGGGCCAACGTCCTGACTTTC
CASSDTGSGANVLTF
>TRBV6-1|TRBJ2-3|.|.
TGTGCCAGCAGTGGGGCTGAAGTTTCAGCTAGCACAGATACGCAGTATTTT
CASSGAEVSASTDTQYF
>TRBV2|TRBJ2-1|.|.
TGTGCCACCATGGACGGAGGGCTCAGGGATGAGCAGTTCTTC
CATMDGGLRDEQFF
>TRBV1|TRBJ1-5|.|.
TGCACCAGCAGCCAAGATAAGACAGGGATGTGGACTCAGCCCCAGCATTTT
CTSSQDKTGMWTQPQHF
>TRBV2|TRBJ2-3|.|.
TGTGCCAGCAGCAAGACTACTAGCACAGATACGCAGTATTTT
CASSKTTSTDTQYF
>TRBV9|TRBJ2-2|once|.
TGTGCCAGCGCCGGGGGTACGAACACCGGGGAGCTGTTTTTT
CASAGGTNTGELFF
>TRBV7-9|TRBJ2-1|.|TRBD1
TGTGCCAGCGGACAGGAGTACAATGAGCAGTTCTTC
CASGQEYNEQFF
>TRBV29-1|TRBJ2-2|.|.
TGCAGCGTTTTTCCCACGAACACCGGGGAGCTGTTTTTT
CSVFPTNTGELFF
>TRBV28|TRBJ2-1|.|TRBD2
TGTGCCAGCAGGCCACCTAGCGGGAGACACAATGAGCAGTTCTTC
CASRPPSGRHNEQFF
>TRBV7-9|TRBJ1-1|.|TRBD1
TGTGCCAGCAGCTTAGGGAGGACAGGGACACAAGAAGCTTTCTTT
CASSLGRTGTQEAFF
>TRBV6-1|TRBJ1-3|.|.
TGTGCCAGCTTAGGCGGCTCTGGAAACACCATATATTTT
CASLGGSGNTIYF
>TRBV5-1|TRBJ2-1|.|TRBD2
TGCGCCAGCAGCTTGATACTAGCGGGAGGGCCGCTTAGGAATGAGCAGTTCTTC
CASSLILAGGPLRNEQFF
>TRBV19|TRBJ2-7|.|.
TGTGCCAGTAGTTCGGCGACAGTCCACGAGCAGTACTTC
CASSSATVHEQYF